This T cell receptor beta chain is drawn from a study of cytomegalovirus exposure and HLA in healthy donors (TCRdb year 2017). Context from the whole study: According to an earlier analysis of 450 to 650 of the donors, 150 million to 200 million T cells yielded 95 million to 140 million unique TCR beta sequences and approximately 300 Gb of sequence data. Roughly 300 gigabases of sequencing data and around 80 million unique TCR sequences made up an early release that covered approximately 650 HLA-typed donors. Of the approximately 400 genotyped donors, more than 75% were placed in the genetic ancestry cluster associated with self-reported Caucasian donors. The number of typed donors differed by locus: about 620-640 for A, B, C, DRB1 and DQB1; some 540 for DQA1; 606 for DPA1; and approximately 450 for DPB1. Rather than drawing on any new phenotypic data, the later analysis identified candidate immune exposures from TCR beta sequences and the way those sequences occurred across donors. A later genetic analysis took genome-wide SNP genotypes for about 55% of the 666 donors and used that subset as a discovery cohort. To predict cytomegalovirus infection status, the study brought together high-throughput TCR immunosequencing, statistical association of individual TCRs with disease status, and machine learning. Donor age, sex, ethnicity and CMV serostatus were compiled together with the repertoire data. Among about 390 genotyped donors of the cohort, an average of roughly 240,000 unique TCR beta nucleotide sequences were sequenced per donor, around a sixth of them non-productive. All discovery cohort repertoires had been generated using a single sequencing platform. An earlier analysis of roughly 580 of the donors used high-throughput TCR beta sequencing to judge whether each TCR beta V gene segment behaved as functional or pseudogenic. A later analysis re-examined previously published TCR beta repertoires from hundreds of donors and added high-resolution HLA genotyping to investigate patterns of TCR occurrence. Both class I and class II loci were covered by HLA typing, at four-digit resolution. The study aimed to test whether cataloging public T cell receptors could reveal signatures of past pathogen exposure. Roughly five DR-DQ haplotypes were handled as single units for association and clustering because linkage in the cohort was strong. Along with the approximately 620-subject first cohort, a separate validation cohort of about 110 different subjects was used. The study profiled the T cell repertoires of fewer than 850 subjects by immunosequencing and related them to cytomegalovirus serostatus. The study at large found these results: In a later analysis, several top co-occurrence clusters were reported to appear linked to parvovirus B19, influenza, CMV and Epstein-Barr virus. A further reported finding was that TCR beta sequences accurately predicted the HLA-A and HLA-B alleles for most subjects in the first cohort. In an earlier analysis of about 600 of the donors, most TCR beta V segments appeared in productive rearrangements about 90% or about 30% of the time, broadly matching IMGT annotations. In both the original and validation cohorts, the classifier was reported to diagnose cytomegalovirus status with high specificity and sensitivity. Because some donors lacked HLA typing at each locus, the association tests relied only on the typed subset. Because the 87-base-pair reads could not distinguish some IMGT-functional V segments, including TRBV6-2 and TRBV6-3, those segments were excluded. The cohort was sequenced for TCR beta chains only, and without alpha or paired-chain data the features that could be detected were limited. A later analysis found that HLA-associated TCR beta chains were more clonally expanded and had lower generation probabilities than equally common non-associated chains. While some public TCRs were present in many individuals, most TCR sequences turned up only very rarely across donors. The earlier analysis of some 540 of the donors excluded roughly 16 rarely observed V segments, including chromosome 9 orphons, because counts were too low. In a later analysis, most CMV-associated TCR beta chains were found to appear HLA-restricted, with HLA associations seemingly driven largely by CMV exposure. Roughly uniform sequencing depth across donors was assumed in presence/absence analyses, although this assumption may not hold. Specific HLA alleles were associated with 15,000 to 20,000 TCR beta sequences at a false discovery rate of 0.05 in a later analysis. CMV serostatus was the only immune exposure information available for the cohort. A later analysis found that TCR association rates varied across HLA loci, with DRB1 alleles showing the most associated TCRs and HLA-C alleles the fewest. The study listed approximately 150 TCR beta chains as associated with cytomegalovirus. A cluster of highly shared sequence variants was judged likely to represent a technical artifact of the sequencing pipeline. The authors suggested that the approach could potentially be generalized to other disease states and immunological phenotypes. Assigning TCR associations to individual alleles was difficult when HLA alleles, especially DR and DQ, strongly co-occurred. In a later genetic analysis, a missense DCLRE1C variant was associated with V-gene and J-gene trimming of TCR beta chains, and the association was replicated in an independent cohort. In a later genetic analysis, fewer N-insertions in productive TCRs were reported among donors in an Asian-associated ancestry cluster than the approximately 710-donor mean. Linkage disequilibrium might explain the correlated functional status among segregating V segments, but an unknown experimental factor could not be excluded. Three of the identified cytomegalovirus-associated TCR beta chains were confirmed in vitro to be specific for cytomegalovirus antigens.

There are 16 amino acids in the CDR3, from cysteine to phenylalanine inclusive. The DNA shown is the 48-base CDR3, in frame from base 1. V lost 4 bases and J lost 4 bases; the stretch between them is 19 bases long. According to the germline V gene, CDR1 reads LGHNA and CDR2 reads YNFKEQ. For this clone: It lacks a known antigen. No quality values exist for individual bases; no much larger clone is one base distant.

Library construction relied on the immunoSEQ multiplex PCR assay. For the multiplex PCR, a mixture combining 60 forward primers for TCR Vbeta segments and 13 reverse primers for TCR Jbeta segments was used. A multiplex PCR assay on genomic DNA amplified the CDR3 region of rearranged TCR beta genes. The amplified TCR beta libraries were sequenced on the Illumina HiSeq System as 87-base-pair reads. In the paper's pipeline: In a later analysis, tens of millions of unique TCR beta chains were counted across the 650 to 750 repertoires, and about 9.9 million of these chains were shared by at least two donors. A nearest-neighbor algorithm error-corrected the raw reads and collapsed the reads into unique sequences, merging closely related sequences to remove PCR and sequencing errors. Alignment of CDR3 sequences to IMGT reference sequences was used to assign V, D and J gene segments. For a sequence to be retained, a match of at least six nucleotides to both a V gene segment and a J gene segment was required. A rearrangement was called productive if the CDR3 had no stop codons and remained in frame with V and J, and every other rearrangement was called non-productive. Following IMGT convention, CDR3 was defined as the stretch from the second conserved V-encoded cysteine to the conserved J-encoded phenylalanine. The earlier analysis of about 590 of the donors excluded sequences that lacked an unambiguous match to a single V gene segment. In an earlier analysis of around 600 of the donors, V segments were called functional above 56.7% productive rearrangements and were called segregating when the between-donor standard deviation exceeded 5%. A statistical classification framework was built for diagnosing cytomegalovirus status from the catalog of TCR beta chain sequences. V and J gene assignment, in a later analysis, came from comparing TCR nucleotide sequences with IMGT/GENE-DB human TR gene sequences. Using the TCRdist pipeline, a later analysis assigned CDR3 sequences along with most-parsimonious VDJ recombination scenarios. A later analysis defined each TCR beta chain by its CDR3 amino acid sequence plus V-gene family, and excluded reads lacking a unique V-gene family. As a way to deal with suspected cross-contamination and a sequencing artifact, a later analysis dropped 450 to 700 nucleotide sequences that were highly shared and had low generation probability. In a later analysis, a clonal expansion index was calculated for each public chain from normalized within-repertoire ranks of inferred template counts. Generation probabilities in a later analysis came from a VDJ recombination model fitted to out-of-frame rearrangements, and those results were checked against IGoR. In a later analysis, TCR-TCR, TCR-HLA and TCR-CMV co-occurrence was scored with hypergeometric tests, and a repertoire-size bias correction was applied to TCR pairs. A later analysis estimated false discovery rates by permuting HLA or CMV assignments 20 times. In a later analysis, co-occurring TCRs were grouped using DBSCAN, with TCRdist sequence similarity added in when clustering inside HLA-allele-positive subsets. Repertoires with fewer than 30,000 or more than 120,000 public chains, plus five repertoires with anomalous nucleotide sharing, were excluded from co-occurrence clustering. This is the immuneACCESS table as TCRdb keeps it, with only in-frame sequences that have V and J called. A part of the clones is gone; compared with another copy, unresolved V genes explain less than half, and the rest is unexplained. The V and J calls and clone size were taken over from that table, and D and trimming were inferred from the DNA. The sample records about 110,000 clones, 74% of which are singletons. Less than 3.5% of the sample lies in the top ten.

In total, approximately 690 healthy bone marrow donors made up the cohort. At the time of sampling, every cohort member was nominally healthy, though immune exposures that went unrecorded were likely present. The donor was CMV seropositive and belonged to the group of about 290 seropositive cohort members. A peripheral blood sample was collected from each donor, and TCR beta sequencing was performed on peripheral blood mononuclear cells. Genomic DNA was extracted from the blood cell samples with the Qiagen DNeasy Blood Extraction Kit. The sample comprised PBMCs. Here the chain combines TRBV4-2 and TRBJ1-2; possibly the D gene is TRBD1, per 6 matching bases. This clonotype was sampled from a middle-aged man in good health and CMV-seropositive. CDR3 loop: CASSPSTDSYVYGYTF. DNA sequence: TGTGCCAGCAGCCCTTCGACGGACAGCTACGTCTATGGCTACACCTTC.